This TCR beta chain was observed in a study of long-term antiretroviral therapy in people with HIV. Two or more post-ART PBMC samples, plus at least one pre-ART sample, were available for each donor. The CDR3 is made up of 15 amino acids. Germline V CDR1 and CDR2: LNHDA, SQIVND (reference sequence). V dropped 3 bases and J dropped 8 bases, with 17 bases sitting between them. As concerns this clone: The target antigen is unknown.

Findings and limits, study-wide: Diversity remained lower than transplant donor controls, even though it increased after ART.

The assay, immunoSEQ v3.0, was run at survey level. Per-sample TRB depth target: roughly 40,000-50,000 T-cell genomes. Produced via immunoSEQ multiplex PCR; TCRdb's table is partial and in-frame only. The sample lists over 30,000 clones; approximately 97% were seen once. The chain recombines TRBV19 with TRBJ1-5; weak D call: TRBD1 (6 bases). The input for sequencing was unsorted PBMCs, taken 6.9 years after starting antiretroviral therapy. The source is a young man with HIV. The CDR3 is CASSIRQARGKPQHF. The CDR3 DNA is TGTGCCAGTAGTATTAGACAGGCCCGGGGGAAGCCCCAGCATTTT.